These 18 T cell receptor beta chains originate from one sample sequenced in a study of T cells in Graves' hyperthyroidism and ophthalmopathy (dated by TCRdb to about 2019). Libraries were built with multiplex PCR. The instrument given in TCRdb is Illumina HiSeq 2000. TCR beta CDR3 regions were amplified from RNA transcripts. The first round of RT-PCR for the TCR CDR3 was performed with the HTBI primer set and the Qiagen OneStep RT-PCR kit. TCRdb redid the processing of the public reads, applying fastp at Q25 and MiXCR, and retained in-frame beta chains. Merged by CDR3 protein, the rows form single entries marked with the most common genes and DNA. For this sample the table gives hundreds of thousands of distinct CDR3 sequences, of which 35% to 40% were detected only once. The ten largest make up 7.5% to 9.5% of the sample. The sequenced sample was blood. All receptors come from a man between 18 and 29 years old with Graves' hyperthyroidism.

V and J are TRBV14 and TRBJ2-2; no definite D call. With 4 bases removed from V and 3 bases from J, the gap between germline ends came to 9 bases. The length of the CDR3 is 14 residues. Germline CDR1 reads SGHDN; CDR2 reads FVKESK. The CDR3 region is CASSLRAHTGELFF. As DNA, the CDR3 is TGTGCCAGCAGCCTCCGGGCCCACACCGGGGAGCTGTTTTTT.

In its sample, this clonotype was seen a few times. The CDR3 here is CASSLEPSNYEQYF. The CDR3 bases are TGCGCCAGCAGCTTGGAACCGAGTAACTACGAGCAGTACTTC. The chain links TRBV5-1 to TRBJ2-7; no definite D call. Germline CDR1 reads SGHRS; CDR2 reads YFSETQ. With 0 bases removed from V and 3 bases from J, the gap between germline ends came to 10 bases. The CDR3 runs 14 residues.

This chain connects TRBV29-1 to TRBJ1-1, with 7 bases identical to TRBD1. Germline V gene data show CDR1 as SQVTM and CDR2 as ANQGSEA. J gave up 1 base and V 8 bases, and 7 bases lay outside the gene matches. The CDR3 loop spans 13 amino acids. The CDR3 nucleotides read TGCAGCTTGTTGGACAGGAAGAACACTGAAGCTTTCTTT. Its protein product is CSLLDRKNTEAFF.

The J gene is TRBJ2-5, the V gene TRBV7-9, with TRBD2 matching 9 bases. This CDR3 comprises 18 residues. V lost 3 bases, J lost 4 bases, and 15 bases stayed unmatched. Germline loops: CDR1 SEHNR, CDR2 FQNEAQ (reference sequence). CDR3 nucleotide sequence: TGTGCCAGCAGCTTGCGCCCCGGGACTAGCAGGCTGGGAGAGACCCAGTACTTC. It yields the protein CASSLRPGTSRLGETQYF.

This clonotype was seen only a few times. The chain recombines TRBV20-1 with TRBJ2-7; a weak D match, TRBD2 (5 bases). The germline gives CDR1 DFQATT, CDR2 SNEGSKA (reference sequence). The CDR3 runs to 13 residues. V lost 7 bases and J 1 base, leaving 14 bases between the germline ends. The CDR3 DNA reads TGCAGTGTTCCCGTCAGCGGATCCTACGAGCAGTACTTC. Residues: CSVPVSGSYEQYF.

This clonotype came up many times. The chain uses TRBV29-1 and TRBJ2-7; tentative D call: TRBD2 (5 bases). The germline V gene encodes CDR1 SQVTM and CDR2 ANQGSEA. There are 11 residues in the CDR3. Trimming cost V 3 bases and J 3 bases, with 6 bases left between them. CDR3 region: CSVDGNYEQYF. Written as DNA, the CDR3 is TGCAGCGTTGACGGGAACTACGAGCAGTACTTC.

The chain is built from TRBV7-8 and TRBJ2-2; D is possibly TRBD1 or TRBD2 (5 bases each). CDR1 is SGHVS and CDR2 is FQNEAQ in the germline V gene. The CDR3 has 14 amino acids. V was shortened by 1 base and J by 11 bases, with 14 bases between the two germline ends. CDR3 nucleotide sequence: TGTGCCAGCAGCTTAGGCCGGGCGAGGGGCGAGCTGTTTTTT. Translated: CASSLGRARGELFF.

This clonotype was seen more than once but under ten times. This rearrangement joins TRBV19 to TRBJ2-7; a weak D match, TRBD2 (6 bases). Germline CDR1 is LNHDA and CDR2 is SQIVND (reference sequence). V lost 8 bases and J lost 4, with 15 bases in between. CDR3 size: 13 residues. As DNA, the CDR3 is TGTGCCAGTGCCACGGACGGGGGATACGAGCAGTACTTC. It translates to CASATDGGYEQYF.

This clonotype was recorded at least ten times. CDR3 DNA: TGTGCCAGCAGTACAGGTTTCTCTGGGGCCAACGTCCTGACTTTC. This gives the protein CASSTGFSGANVLTF. This chain uses TRBV2 with TRBJ2-6; D perhaps matches TRBD1 (5 bases). V was clipped by 5 bases and J by 0 bases, with 8 bases between them. CDR1 and CDR2 (germline): SNHLY, FYNNEI. CDR3 size: 15 residues. Combining the CDR3 with reference TRBV2 and TRBJ2-6 gives the whole variable domain EPEVTQTPSHQVTQMGQEVILRCVPISNHLYFYWYRQILGQKVEFLVSFYNNEISEKSEIFDDQFSVERPDGSNFTLKIRSTKLEDSAMYFCASSTGFSGANVLTFGAGSRLTVL.

The sample holds a few counts of this clonotype. This chain joins TRBV20-1 and TRBJ2-7; D is undetermined. From germline, CDR1 is DFQATT and CDR2 SNEGSKA (reference sequence). The CDR3 has 12 residues. V was clipped by 3 bases and J by 3 bases, with 9 bases between them. CDR3 nucleotides: TGCAGTGCTAGTCTCGTCAACTACGAGCAGTACTTC. Protein product: CSASLVNYEQYF.

V is TRBV4-1 and J is TRBJ2-2; D might be TRBD2 (6 bases). The V end lost 1 base, the J end lost 4 bases, and 10 bases lay between the germline ends. The CDR3 spans 15 residues. CDR1 and CDR2 from the germline V gene are MGHRA and YSYEKL. CDR3 sequence: CASSQGRGTTGELFF. The CDR3 nucleotides are TGCGCCAGCAGCCAAGGACGGGGGACCACCGGGGAGCTGTTTTTT.

This clonotype was observed at least ten times. The rearrangement uses TRBV29-1 and TRBJ1-5; no definite D call. The CDR3 totals 14 residues. V gave up 8 bases and J gave up 0 bases, with 14 bases separating them. Germline CDR1 is SQVTM and CDR2 is ANQGSEA. The CDR3 protein is CSQLGPASNQPQHF. DNA of the CDR3: TGCAGCCAGCTGGGCCCTGCTAGCAATCAGCCCCAGCATTTT.

The sample holds a few counts of this clonotype. The V gene is TRBV11-2, the J gene TRBJ1-4; D is ambiguous. This CDR3 comprises 13 residues. Germline assignment: CDR1 SGHAT and CDR2 FQNNGV. V was trimmed by 3 bases and J by 4 bases, leaving 6 bases between them. CDR3 nucleotides: TGTGCCAGCAGCTTCCAGCTTAATGAAAAACTGTTTTTT. As protein: CASSFQLNEKLFF.

The chain couples TRBV4-1 to TRBJ1-3; the match to TRBD1 covers 7 bases. The CDR3 has 16 amino acids. The junction had 5 bases not matched to a gene; V was cut back by 3 bases and J by 0 bases. Per the germline V gene, CDR1 is MGHRA and CDR2 is YSYEKL. The CDR3 protein is CASSQGQPNSGNTIYF. The CDR3 DNA follows: TGCGCCAGCAGCCAGGGACAGCCGAACTCTGGAAACACCATATATTTT.

This clonotype appeared a single time. The likely explanation is a read error, given a far larger clone one base away. This is likely a read error, given that the CDR3 carries no conserved phenylalanine or tryptophan at its end. The V gene is TRBV7-9, the J gene TRBJ1-2; maybe TRBD1 (6 bases). CDR3 length equals 13 residues. Trimming shortened V by 5 bases and J by 2 bases, and 9 bases separated the two germline ends. Germline V gene sequence: CDR1 SEHNR, CDR2 FQNEAQ (reference sequence). The DNA of the CDR3 is TGTGCCAGCAGCCTGGACAGCAACTATGGCTACACCCTC. Encoded protein: CASSLDSNYGYTL.

This clonotype was seen more than once but under ten times. The chain links TRBV7-3 to TRBJ1-1, with D maybe TRBD1 (5 bases). Looked up from germline, CDR1 is SGHTA and CDR2 is FQGTGA. The V end was cut by 5 bases, the J end by 1 base, with 17 bases between. The CDR3 is made up of 16 amino acids. The CDR3 region has the DNA TGTGCCAGCAGCCTGGACGGTAGGGGATCGAACACTGAAGCTTTCTTT. Protein: CASSLDGRGSNTEAFF.

This chain joins TRBV2 and TRBJ2-7; 8 positions match TRBD2. Germline assignment: CDR1 SNHLY and CDR2 FYNNEI. This CDR3 region has 15 residues. Trimming removed 6 bases from V and 0 bases from J; junction bases left unmatched: 7. The CDR3 DNA follows: TGTGCCAGCAGCGCGAGCGGGGGCACCTCCTACGAGCAGTACTTC. Translation gives CASSASGGTSYEQYF.

In this sample, this clonotype turned up a few times. The chain links TRBV19 to TRBJ1-1; 9 nucleotides match TRBD1. The trim removed 7 bases at V and 0 bases at J, leaving 6 bases unmatched. CDR1 is LNHDA, CDR2 SQIVND, per germline (reference sequence). The CDR3 consists of 15 residues. The CDR3 bases are TGTGCCAGTACCGCCACAGGGGGCCTGAACACTGAAGCTTTCTTT. It is translated as CASTATGGLNTEAFF.